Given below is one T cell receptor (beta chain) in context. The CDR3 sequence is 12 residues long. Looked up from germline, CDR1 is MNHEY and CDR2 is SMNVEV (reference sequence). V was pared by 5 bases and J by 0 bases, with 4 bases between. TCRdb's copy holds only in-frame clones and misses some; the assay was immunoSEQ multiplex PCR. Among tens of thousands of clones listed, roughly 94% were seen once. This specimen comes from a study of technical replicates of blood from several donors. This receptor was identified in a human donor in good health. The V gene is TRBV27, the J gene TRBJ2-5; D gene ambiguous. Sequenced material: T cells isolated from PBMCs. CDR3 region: CASSHHQETQYF. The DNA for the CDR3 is TGTGCCAGCAGTCATCACCAAGAGACCCAGTACTTC.